One T cell receptor (beta chain) is described in this entry. The target antigen is unknown. This sample was taken from a study of shared clonotypes between healthy human individuals. J gave up 4 bases and V 8 bases, and 8 bases lay outside the gene matches. Per germline, CDR1 SNHLY and CDR2 FYNNEI. This CDR3 region has 14 residues. Whole-study findings and limits: Naive CD4 clonotypes overlapped across a few donors at approximately 5.3%. It was only blood that was sampled, and tissue repertoires likely differ.

Repertoires were generated with immunoSEQ multiplex PCR, while TCRdb's copy carries only in-frame clones and drops some. Of over a million clones in the sample, 70% to 80% were seen once. V gene TRBV2 combines with J gene TRBJ1-2; 9 positions match TRBD1. This TCR was sampled from a man aged 18 to 29 in good health. Some clones in this sample may be carry-over from other donors' samples. Sequenced material: memory CD4+ T cells from PBMCs. Subset of the sample: CD45RA-negative fraction. CDR3 protein: CASSGTGLVYGYTF. In DNA form, the CDR3 reads TGTGCCAGCTCCGGGACAGGGCTGGTCTATGGCTACACCTTC.